These 8 T cell receptor beta chains came from one sample sequenced in a study of blood T cell repertoires in COVID-19. Repertoires were generated with immunoSEQ multiplex PCR, while TCRdb's copy carries only in-frame clones and drops some. This sample has under 400,000 clones, with approximately 89% found just once. Material for sequencing was peripheral blood. These TCRs come from a woman aged 60 to 75 with COVID-19, enrolled during active disease.

The V call is TRBV29-1, the J call TRBJ2-2, with D perhaps matching TRBD1 or TRBD2 (6 bases each). CDR1 is SQVTM and CDR2 is ANQGSEA in the germline V gene. The germline V and J ends were trimmed by 7 bases and 7 bases, with 19 bases remaining between them. The CDR3 consists of 14 residues. CDR3 sequence: CSGGAGLTLGELFF. CDR3 coding DNA: TGCAGCGGGGGGGCAGGGCTGACCCTCGGGGAGCTGTTTTTT.

This chain links TRBV7-2 with TRBJ2-5; TRBD2 aligns across 9 bases. V was pared by 2 bases and J by 3 bases, with 10 bases of the junction left unmatched. This CDR3 is built from 17 residues. The germline V gene has CDR1 SGHTA and CDR2 FQGNSA. The CDR3 spells CASSLKLSSGVEETQYF. CDR3 DNA: TGTGCCAGCAGCTTAAAGTTATCTAGCGGGGTGGAAGAGACCCAGTACTTC.

The V and J genes are TRBV6-5 and TRBJ1-1, with 11 nucleotides matching TRBD1. Germline V CDR1 and CDR2: MNHEY, SVGAGI. CDR3 length: 15 amino acids. J gave up 5 bases and V 6 bases, and 8 bases lay outside the gene matches. Here the CDR3 DNA reads TGTGCCAGCAGAGGACAGGGGGCGCCGGAAACTGAAGCTTTCTTT. Translating gives CASRGQGAPETEAFF.

The chain joins TRBV18 to TRBJ2-3; 13 bases line up with TRBD2. Per the germline V gene, CDR1 is KGHSH and CDR2 is LQKENI. Unmatched junction bases numbered 1, after V lost 3 bases and J lost 1 base. The CDR3 is made up of 16 amino acids. DNA of the CDR3: TGTGCCAGCTCACCCGGGACTAGCGGGGGCACAGATACGCAGTATTTT. As protein: CASSPGTSGGTDTQYF. The full variable domain, its missing parts supplied by reference TRBV18 and TRBJ2-3, is NAGVMQNPRHLVRRRGQEARLRCSPMKGHSHVYWYRQLPEEGLKFMVYLQKENIIDESGMPKERFSAEFPKEGPSILRIQQVVRGDSAAYFCASSPGTSGGTDTQYFGPGTRLTVL.

The chain is built from TRBV10-3 and TRBJ2-6; 12 positions agree with TRBD1. This CDR3 region has 19 residues. CDR1 and CDR2 from the germline V gene are ENHRY and SYGVKD. V dropped 3 bases and J dropped 0; count of bases not matched to a gene: 6. Here the CDR3 DNA reads TGTGCCATCAGTGAAGGGACAGGGGGCGCCAGCTCTGGGGCCAACGTCCTGACTTTC. Translated, it gives CAISEGTGGASSGANVLTF.

The chain links TRBV28 to TRBJ2-7; 11 nucleotides agree with TRBD2. This CDR3 contains 16 residues. The V segment lost 5 bases and the J segment 3 bases; nucleotides outside the gene matches: 9. Germline loops: CDR1 MDHEN, CDR2 SYDVKM. The CDR3 is CASSPSVGTSGYEQYF. The CDR3 nucleotides are TGTGCCAGCAGTCCATCCGTAGGGACTAGCGGCTACGAGCAGTACTTC. The whole variable domain, filled in from reference TRBV28 and TRBJ2-7, reads DVKVTQSSRYLVKRTGEKVFLECVQDMDHENMFWYRQDPGLGLRLIYFSYDVKMKEKGDIPEGYSVSREKKERFSLILESASTNQTSMYLCASSPSVGTSGYEQYFGPGTRLTVT.

The chain carries TRBV3-1 (or the pseudogene TRBV3-2) and TRBJ2-5, with 8 bases lining up with TRBD2. CDR3 length: 16 residues. The V and J ends lost 3 bases and 2 bases, in that order; junction bases with no gene match: 8. Germline V gene lookup returns CDR1 LGHDT and CDR2 YNNKEL (reference sequence). The CDR3 DNA is TGTGCCAGCAGCCATTCAAGCGGGGGCGTGCAAGAGACCCAGTACTTC. Encoded protein: CASSHSSGGVQETQYF.

V is TRBV5-1 and J is TRBJ2-2; 11 nucleotides match TRBD2. V lost 1 base and J lost 5; bases outside the gene matches: 1. CDR3 length: 15 residues. Germline V gene data show CDR1 as SGHRS and CDR2 as YFSETQ. The CDR3 region has the DNA TGCGCCAGCAGCTTGACTAGCGGGGGAACCGGGGAGCTGTTTTTT. Protein: CASSLTSGGTGELFF.